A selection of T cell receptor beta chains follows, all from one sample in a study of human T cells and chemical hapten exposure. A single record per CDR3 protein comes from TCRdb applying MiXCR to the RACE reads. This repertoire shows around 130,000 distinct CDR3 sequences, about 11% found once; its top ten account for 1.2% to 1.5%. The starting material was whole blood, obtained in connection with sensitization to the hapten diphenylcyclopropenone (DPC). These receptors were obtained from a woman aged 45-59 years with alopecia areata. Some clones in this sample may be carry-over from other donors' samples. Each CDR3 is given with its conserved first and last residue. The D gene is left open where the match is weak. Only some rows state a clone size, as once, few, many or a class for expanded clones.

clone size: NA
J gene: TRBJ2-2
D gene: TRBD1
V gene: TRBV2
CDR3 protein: CASQRDRGNTGELFF
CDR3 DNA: TGTGCCAGCCAACGGGACAGGGGGAACACCGGGGAGCTGTTTTTT

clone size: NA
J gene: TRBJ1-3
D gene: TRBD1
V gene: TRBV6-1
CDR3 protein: CASSARDRVNSGNTIYF
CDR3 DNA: TGTGCCAGCAGTGCCCGGGACAGGGTGAACTCTGGAAACACCATATATTTT

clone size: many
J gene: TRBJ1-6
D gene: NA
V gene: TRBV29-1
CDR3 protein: CSVREDRNSPLHF
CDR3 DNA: TGCAGCGTGAGAGAAGACAGGAATTCACCCCTCCACTTT

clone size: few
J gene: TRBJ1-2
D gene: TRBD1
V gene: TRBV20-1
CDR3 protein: CSATLTGGLYGYTF
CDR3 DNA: TGCAGTGCTACTCTGACAGGGGGCCTCTATGGCTACACCTTC

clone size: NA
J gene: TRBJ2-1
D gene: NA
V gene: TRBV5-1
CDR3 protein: CASRRGEPSYNELFF
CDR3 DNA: TGCGCCAGCAGGAGAGGGGAACCCTCCTACAATGAGCTGTTCTTC

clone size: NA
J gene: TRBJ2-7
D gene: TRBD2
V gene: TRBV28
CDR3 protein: CASSTGTSSYEQYF
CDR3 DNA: TGTGCCAGCAGCACCGGGACTAGCTCCTACGAGCAGTACTTC

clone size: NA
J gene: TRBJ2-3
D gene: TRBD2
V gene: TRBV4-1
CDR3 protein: CASSQGSTSSTDTQYF
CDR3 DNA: TGCGCCAGCAGCCAAGGGTCGACTAGCAGCACAGATACGCAGTATTTT

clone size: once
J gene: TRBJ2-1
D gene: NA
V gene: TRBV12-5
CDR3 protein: CASGRDFLNEQFF
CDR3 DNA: TGTGCTAGTGGTCGGGACTTTCTCAATGAGCAGTTCTTC

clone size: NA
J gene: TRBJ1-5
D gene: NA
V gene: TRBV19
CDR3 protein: CASSIQSGGNQPQHF
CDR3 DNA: TGTGCCAGTAGTATTCAATCGGGTGGCAATCAGCCCCAGCATTTT

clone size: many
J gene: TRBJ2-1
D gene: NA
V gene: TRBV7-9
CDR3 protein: CASSPGTSIFNEQFF
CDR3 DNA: TGTGCCAGCAGCCCGGGGACTTCTATCTTCAATGAGCAGTTCTTC

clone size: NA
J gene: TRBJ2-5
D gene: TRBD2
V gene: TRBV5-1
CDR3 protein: CASSPPSSGSPKETQYF
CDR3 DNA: TGCGCCAGCAGCCCGCCTTCTAGCGGGAGTCCGAAAGAGACCCAGTACTTC

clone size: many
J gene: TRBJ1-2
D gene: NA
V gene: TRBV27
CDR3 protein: CASSLSAGTKNYGYTF
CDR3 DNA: TGTGCCAGCAGTCTGTCCGCCGGGACGAAGAACTATGGCTACACCTTC

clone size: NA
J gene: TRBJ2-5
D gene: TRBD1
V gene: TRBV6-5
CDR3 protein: CASSTGTGVRETQYF
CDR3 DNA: TGTGCCAGCAGCACCGGGACAGGGGTTCGGGAGACCCAGTACTTC

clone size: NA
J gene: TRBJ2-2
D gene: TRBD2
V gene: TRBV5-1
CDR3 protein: CASSLATSGGNTGELFF
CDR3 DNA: TGCGCCAGCAGCTTGGCCACTAGCGGTGGGAACACCGGGGAGCTGTTTTTT

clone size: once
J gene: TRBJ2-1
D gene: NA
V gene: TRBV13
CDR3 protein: CASSLPTRYDEQFF
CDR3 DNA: TGTGCCAGCAGCTTACCGACTAGGTACGATGAGCAGTTCTTC

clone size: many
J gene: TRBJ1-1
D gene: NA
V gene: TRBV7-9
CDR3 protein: CASSSHHRAENEAFF
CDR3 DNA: TGTGCCAGCAGCTCGCATCATCGGGCAGAGAACGAAGCTTTCTTT

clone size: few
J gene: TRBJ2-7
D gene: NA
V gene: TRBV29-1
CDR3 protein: CSVGPGGQFFYEQYF
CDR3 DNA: TGCAGCGTTGGCCCCGGAGGTCAGTTCTTCTACGAGCAGTACTTC

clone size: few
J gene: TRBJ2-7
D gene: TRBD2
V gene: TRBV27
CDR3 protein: CASSLREGWNEQYF
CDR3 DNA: TGTGCCAGCAGTTTGCGGGAGGGTTGGAACGAGCAGTACTTC

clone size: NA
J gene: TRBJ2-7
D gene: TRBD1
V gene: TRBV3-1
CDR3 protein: CASFDRATYEQYF
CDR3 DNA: TGTGCCAGCTTCGACAGGGCCACCTACGAGCAGTACTTC

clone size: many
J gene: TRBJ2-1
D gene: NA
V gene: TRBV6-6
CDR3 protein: CASSYSGTSNEQFF
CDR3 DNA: TGTGCCAGCAGTTACTCCGGGACTTCCAATGAGCAGTTCTTC

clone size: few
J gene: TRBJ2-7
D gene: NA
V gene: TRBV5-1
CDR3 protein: CASSLEGPSEQYF
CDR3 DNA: TGCGCCAGCAGCTTGGAGGGGCCGTCCGAGCAGTACTTC

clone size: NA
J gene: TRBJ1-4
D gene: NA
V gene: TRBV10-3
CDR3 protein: CAIRAAVNEKLFF
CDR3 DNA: TGTGCCATCAGGGCAGCAGTTAATGAAAAACTGTTTTTT

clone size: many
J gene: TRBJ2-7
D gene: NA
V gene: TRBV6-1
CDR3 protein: CASGLQVIGAGASYEQYF
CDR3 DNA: TGTGCCAGCGGTTTGCAGGTGATAGGAGCGGGTGCATCCTACGAGCAGTACTTC

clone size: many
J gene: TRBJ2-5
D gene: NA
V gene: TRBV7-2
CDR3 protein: CASSLGRKETQYF
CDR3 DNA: TGTGCCAGCAGCTTAGGCAGGAAAGAGACCCAGTACTTC

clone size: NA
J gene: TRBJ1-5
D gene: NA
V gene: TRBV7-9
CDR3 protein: CASSEEHKLQPQHF
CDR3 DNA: TGTGCCAGCAGCGAGGAGCACAAACTACAGCCCCAGCATTTT

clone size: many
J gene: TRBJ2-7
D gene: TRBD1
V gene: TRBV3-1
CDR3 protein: CASSQRGTGAKEQYF
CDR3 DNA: TGTGCCAGCAGCCAGAGGGGGACAGGGGCAAAAGAGCAGTACTTC

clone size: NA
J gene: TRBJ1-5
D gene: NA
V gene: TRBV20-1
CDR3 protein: CSGASGNQPQHF
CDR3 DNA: TGCAGTGGTGCCTCAGGCAATCAGCCCCAGCATTTT

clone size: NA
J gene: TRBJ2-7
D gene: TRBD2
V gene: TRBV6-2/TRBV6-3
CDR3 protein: CASGRTSGGTYEQYF
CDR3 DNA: TGTGCCAGCGGCCGAACTAGCGGGGGTACCTACGAGCAGTACTTC

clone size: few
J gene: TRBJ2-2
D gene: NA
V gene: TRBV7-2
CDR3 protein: CASSLYGGVGTGELFF
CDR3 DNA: TGTGCCAGCAGCTTATATGGGGGAGTCGGGACCGGGGAGCTGTTTTTT

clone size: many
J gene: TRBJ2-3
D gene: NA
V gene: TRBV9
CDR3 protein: CASSAGGVTDTQYF
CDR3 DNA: TGTGCCAGCAGCGCCGGGGGTGTCACAGATACGCAGTATTTT

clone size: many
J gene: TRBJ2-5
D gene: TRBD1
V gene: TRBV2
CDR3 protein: CASKASRGRRETQYF
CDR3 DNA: TGTGCCAGCAAGGCCTCCAGGGGGCGCCGAGAGACCCAGTACTTC

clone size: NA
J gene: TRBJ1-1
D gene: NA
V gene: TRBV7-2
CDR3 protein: CASSSGPNTEAFF
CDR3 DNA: TGTGCCAGCAGCTCTGGGCCTAACACTGAAGCTTTCTTT

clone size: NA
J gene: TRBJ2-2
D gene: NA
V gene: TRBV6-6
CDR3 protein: CASSYSGFSTGELFF
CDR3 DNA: TGTGCCAGCAGTTACTCCGGGTTCTCCACCGGGGAGCTGTTTTTT